A selection of T cell receptor beta chains follows, all from one sample in a study of T cell responses to AZD1222 COVID-19 vaccine. The table came from immunoSEQ multiplex PCR; TCRdb's copy has only in-frame clones and leaves some out. The sample contains tens of thousands of clones, 80% to 90% of which appear only once. The sample was peripheral blood, taken on day 0 of AZD1222 vaccination. The source of these receptors is an adult in good health. The CDR3 runs from the conserved cysteine through the conserved F or W. The D gene is left open where the match is weak. Only some rows state a clone size, as once, few, many or a class for expanded clones.

size	D	V	J	length	DNA	CDR3
.	TRBD1	TRBV7-2	TRBJ2-2	14	TGTGCTACATACGGGACAGCGAACACCGGGGAGCTGTTTTTT	CATYGTANTGELFF
.	.	TRBV5-4	TRBJ1-5	13	TGTGCCAGCAGCTTCGGTGGGAGACAGCCCCAGCATTTT	CASSFGGRQPQHF
.	TRBD1	TRBV11-3	TRBJ1-1	16	TGTGCCAGCAGCCGGACAGGGTTAGGTCGGAACACTGAAGCTTTCTTT	CASSRTGLGRNTEAFF
.	TRBD2	TRBV7-9	TRBJ2-1	16	TGTGCCAGCAGCTTACGGTCTAGCGGGAGATACAATGAGCAGTTCTTC	CASSLRSSGRYNEQFF
.	.	TRBV4-2	TRBJ2-7	17	TGTGCCAGCAGCCAAGTCGGAGGAGACACGAGCTCCTACGAGCAGTACTTC	CASSQVGGDTSSYEQYF
.	TRBD2	TRBV27	TRBJ2-1	16	TGTGCCAGCGCGAAACTAGCGGGAGGGGCCTACAATGAGCAGTTCTTC	CASAKLAGGAYNEQFF
.	TRBD1	TRBV29-1	TRBJ2-1	13	TGCAGCGTTAACAAACAGGGGGCAGGGGAGCAGTTCTTC	CSVNKQGAGEQFF
few	.	TRBV6-2/TRBV6-3	TRBJ1-1	13	TGTGCCAGCAGCCCTCCAGGGTTGTCTGAAGCTTTCTTT	CASSPPGLSEAFF
once	.	TRBV7-2	TRBJ2-7	18	TGTGCCAGCAGCTTAGCGCGGCAGGTCCCCACGTCTCCCTACGAGCAGTACTTC	CASSLARQVPTSPYEQYF
.	.	TRBV6-4	TRBJ2-1	14	TGTGCCAGCAGCCAGGAGGAAGCCTACAATGAGCAGTTCTTC	CASSQEEAYNEQFF
.	.	TRBV27	TRBJ1-6	15	TGTGCCAGCCGCTCCGGTAGCTCCTATAATTCACCCCTCCACTTT	CASRSGSSYNSPLHF
.	TRBD2	TRBV7-2	TRBJ2-3	15	TGTGCCAGCAGCCAACTAGCGGGAGGTACAGATACGCAGTATTTT	CASSQLAGGTDTQYF
.	TRBD2	TRBV28	TRBJ2-7	14	TGTGCCAGCAGCGAGCTAGCGGATACTTACGAGCAGTACTTC	CASSELADTYEQYF
.	TRBD1	TRBV5-1	TRBJ1-6	14	TGCGCCAGCAGCTTGACAGGGGATAATTCACCCCTCCACTTT	CASSLTGDNSPLHF
.	.	TRBV13	TRBJ2-5	14	TGTGCCAGCAGCTTAAGGACAGTGCAAGAGACCCAGTACTTC	CASSLRTVQETQYF
.	.	TRBV5-1	TRBJ1-1	11	TGCGCCAGCAGCTTAGGGACTGAAGCTTTCTTT	CASSLGTEAFF
.	.	TRBV19	TRBJ2-1	16	TGTGCCAGTAGTATGAGGGCGGGAATCCCCTACAATGAGCAGTTCTTC	CASSMRAGIPYNEQFF
.	.	TRBV30	TRBJ2-3	13	TGTGCCTGGAGTGGCAGGGTTGGAGATACGCAGTATTTT	CAWSGRVGDTQYF
.	.	TRBV7-2	TRBJ1-2	13	TGTGCCAGCAGCTTAGGTACTAACTATGGCTACACCTTC	CASSLGTNYGYTF
.	.	TRBV2	TRBJ2-4	14	TGTGCCAGCGGCGCCCTTCCGCAGATAAACATTCAGTACTTC	CASGALPQINIQYF